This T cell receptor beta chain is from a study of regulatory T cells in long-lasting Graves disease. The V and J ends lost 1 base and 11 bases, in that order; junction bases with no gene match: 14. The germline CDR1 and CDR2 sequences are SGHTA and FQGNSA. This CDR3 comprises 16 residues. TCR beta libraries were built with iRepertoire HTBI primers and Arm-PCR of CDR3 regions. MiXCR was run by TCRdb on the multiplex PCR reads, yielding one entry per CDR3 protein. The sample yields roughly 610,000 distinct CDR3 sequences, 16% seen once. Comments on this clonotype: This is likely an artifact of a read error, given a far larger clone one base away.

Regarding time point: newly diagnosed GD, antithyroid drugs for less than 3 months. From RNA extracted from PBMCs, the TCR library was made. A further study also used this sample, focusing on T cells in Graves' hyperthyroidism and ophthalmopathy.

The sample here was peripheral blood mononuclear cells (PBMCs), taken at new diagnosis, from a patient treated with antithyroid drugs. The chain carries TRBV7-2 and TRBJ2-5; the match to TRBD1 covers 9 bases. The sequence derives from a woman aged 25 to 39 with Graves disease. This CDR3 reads CASSLGTGASIREQYF. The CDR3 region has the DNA TGTGCCAGCAGCTTAGGGACAGGGGCTTCGATTCGTGAGCAGTACTTC.